The 18 T cell receptor beta chains listed next were all sequenced from one sample in a study of cytomegalovirus exposure and HLA in healthy donors. Researchers ran the PCR with 60 Vbeta and 13 Jbeta primers. The assay was immunoSEQ multiplex PCR, and TCRdb's table has in-frame clones only and misses some. Among some 200,000 clones listed, around 79% were seen once. The material sequenced was PBMCs. The receptors were gathered from a girl aged 2 to 10 in good health and CMV-seronegative.

The chain has TRBV5-1 and TRBJ2-7, with D tentatively TRBD1 (5 bases). Per the germline V gene, CDR1 is SGHRS and CDR2 is YFSETQ. V lost 4 bases and J lost 3, with 17 bases in between. This CDR3 comprises 15 residues. This CDR3 is CASSPRAGSGYEQYF. The DNA for the CDR3 is TGCGCCAGCAGCCCCCGGGCAGGGTCAGGCTACGAGCAGTACTTC. Complete variable domain (other parts from reference TRBV5-1 and TRBJ2-7): KAGVTQTPRYLIKTRGQQVTLSCSPISGHRSVSWYQQTPGQGLQFLFEYFSETQRNKGNFPGRFSGRQFSNSRSEMNVSTLELGDSALYLCASSPRAGSGYEQYFGPGTRLTVT.

This clone was picked up a small number of times. The rearrangement links TRBV6-4 to TRBJ1-2; D gene unclear. Trimming pared 6 bases from V and 8 bases from J, leaving 16 bases between. The CDR3 has 13 residues. The V gene's germline CDR1 is MRHNA and CDR2 SNTAGT. This chain's CDR3 is CASRPEGFGGYTF. In DNA form, the CDR3 reads TGTGCCAGCAGGCCGGAGGGATTCGGGGGCTACACCTTC.

CDR3 region: CASAAPRGTETQYF. In DNA form, the CDR3 reads TGTGCCAGCGCTGCTCCTCGGGGGACAGAGACCCAGTACTTC. The chain employs TRBV2 and TRBJ2-5, with a tentative D call TRBD2 (6 bases). V was shortened by 8 bases and J by 4 bases, with 17 bases between the two germline ends. The CDR3 extends over 14 amino acids. Germline loops: CDR1 SNHLY, CDR2 FYNNEI.

The rearrangement links TRBV7-2 to TRBJ1-1, with D unclear. The CDR3 covers 13 residues. In germline, CDR1 is SGHTA, CDR2 FQGNSA. The ends were cut back, 6 bases at V and 0 bases at J, with 8 bases in the middle. The CDR3 DNA reads as TGTGCCAGCAGTTCTTACATGAACACTGAAGCTTTCTTT. It codes for CASSSYMNTEAFF.

V gene TRBV19 combines with J gene TRBJ2-3; the match to TRBD2 covers 9 bases. V trimming: 6 bases; J trimming: 3 bases; junction bases outside the gene matches: 4. Germline values: CDR1 LNHDA, CDR2 SQIVND (reference sequence). CDR3 length: 14 amino acids. The CDR3 loop reads CASRPAGGTDTQYF. CDR3 DNA sequence: TGTGCCAGTAGACCAGCGGGGGGAACAGATACGCAGTATTTT.

The V call is TRBV5-1, the J call TRBJ2-1; a weak D match, TRBD2 (6 bases). The CDR3 consists of 15 residues. V was clipped by 3 bases and J by 4 bases, with 14 bases between them. Germline V CDR1 and CDR2: SGHRS, YFSETQ. The CDR3 spells CASSSGGATYNEQFF. As DNA, the CDR3 is TGCGCCAGCAGCTCCGGAGGGGCGACTTACAATGAGCAGTTCTTC.

The chain employs TRBV6-6 and TRBJ2-5, with 7 nucleotides matching TRBD1. Germline lookup yields CDR1 MNHNY and CDR2 SVGAGI (reference sequence). The CDR3 has 12 amino acids. V lost 6 bases to trimming and J lost 7 bases; unmatched junction nucleotides: 5. The CDR3 is CASSRTGLTQYF. DNA of the CDR3: TGTGCCAGCAGCCGGACAGGCTTGACCCAGTACTTC.

The V and J genes are TRBV29-1 and TRBJ2-3, with 8 bases matching TRBD2. Germline V lookup: CDR1 SQVTM, CDR2 ANQGSEA. The V gene end was trimmed by 4 bases and the J gene end by 7 bases; junction bases not matched to a gene: 10. The CDR3 covers 14 residues. The CDR3, as DNA: TGCAGCGTTGTTACAGGCGGGGGGTTAAATACGCAGTATTTT. It yields the protein CSVVTGGGLNTQYF.

The chain employs TRBV9 and TRBJ2-7; 7 bases agree with TRBD2. With V trimmed by 3 bases and J by 3 bases, 9 bases remained unmatched. From germline, CDR1 is SGDLS and CDR2 YYNGEE. This CDR3 region has 15 residues. CDR3 nucleotide sequence: TGTGCCAGCAGCGCCCAGCCGGGAGGCAACTACGAGCAGTACTTC. Translated, it gives CASSAQPGGNYEQYF.

This chain links TRBV5-1 with TRBJ1-1; 8 bases align to TRBD1. V lost 3 bases, J lost 8 bases, and 3 bases stayed unmatched. CDR3 length: 12 amino acids. Germline V gives CDR1 SGHRS, CDR2 YFSETQ. The CDR3 loop is CASSYQGAEAFF. CDR3 in DNA: TGCGCCAGCAGCTACCAGGGGGCAGAAGCTTTCTTT.

The chain links TRBV6-5 to TRBJ2-7, with D possibly TRBD1 on 6 matching bases. This CDR3 comprises 16 residues. Germline CDR1 is MNHEY and CDR2 is SVGAGI. Trimming took off 0 bases at V and 1 base at J, with 13 bases between the two ends. The CDR3 protein is CASSYSFVGGSYEQYF. CDR3 coding DNA: TGTGCCAGCAGTTACTCTTTTGTAGGGGGATCCTACGAGCAGTACTTC.

V usage is TRBV4-2 and J usage is TRBJ2-7; TRBD1 matches at 9 bases. Looked up from germline, CDR1 is LGHNA and CDR2 is YNFKEQ. This CDR3 region has 15 residues. V dropped 3 bases and J dropped 1; count of bases not matched to a gene: 4. The CDR3 DNA follows: TGTGCCAGCAGCCACGCGGGACAGGGTTCCTACGAGCAGTACTTC. This gives the protein CASSHAGQGSYEQYF.

This clone was seen just once. The chain combines TRBV28 with TRBJ2-7; possibly TRBD2 for D (5 bases). This CDR3 region has 15 residues. Trimming shortened V by 3 bases and J by 3 bases, and 15 bases separated the two germline ends. CDR1 and CDR2 (germline): MDHEN, SYDVKM. This chain's CDR3 is CASSFGGIMDYEQYF. In DNA, the CDR3 is TGTGCCAGCAGTTTTGGAGGCATTATGGACTACGAGCAGTACTTC.

The sample holds one count of this clone. The chain recombines TRBV19 with TRBJ1-5; TRBD1 agrees at 9 bases. The CDR3 runs to 15 residues. J lost 7 bases, V lost 4 bases, and 8 bases had no gene match. Germline loops: CDR1 LNHDA, CDR2 SQIVND (reference sequence). The CDR3 sequence is CASSTSGTGSQPQHF. DNA for the CDR3: TGTGCCAGTAGTACCTCCGGGACAGGGTCCCAGCCCCAGCATTTT.

The chain is built from TRBV7-2 and TRBJ2-7, with a weak D call TRBD1 (6 bases). Trimming took 3 bases from V and 3 from J, leaving 15 bases between them. CDR3 size: 15 residues. From germline, CDR1 is SGHTA and CDR2 FQGNSA. CDR3 coding DNA: TGTGCCAGCAGCTTGTATGGGCAGGGGATCTACGAGCAGTACTTC. It translates to CASSLYGQGIYEQYF. The full variable domain, rest sourced from reference TRBV7-2 and TRBJ2-7, is GAGVSQSPSNKVTEKGKDVELRCDPISGHTALYWYRQSLGQGLEFLIYFQGNSAPDKSGLPSDRFSAERTGGSVSTLTIQRTQQEDSAVYLCASSLYGQGIYEQYFGPGTRLTVT.

This clone has a single count. The V call is TRBV2, the J call TRBJ1-2, with 9 nucleotides matching TRBD1. The CDR3 has 14 amino acids. V shed 3 bases and J 4 bases; nucleotides not matched to a gene: 3. Looked up from germline, CDR1 is SNHLY and CDR2 is FYNNEI. Here the CDR3 DNA reads TGTGCCAGCAGTGACCGGGACAGGGTCTATGGCTACACCTTC. As protein: CASSDRDRVYGYTF.

The chain is built from TRBV5-1 and TRBJ1-1; D not resolved. The germline V and J ends were trimmed by 0 bases and 5 bases, with 14 bases remaining between them. The CDR3 totals 15 residues. Germline CDR1 and CDR2: SGHRS and YFSETQ. As DNA, the CDR3 is TGCGCCAGCAGCTTGGGAATGGGCGGGAGGACTGAAGCTTTCTTT. Its protein is CASSLGMGGRTEAFF.

V usage is TRBV25-1 and J usage is TRBJ2-7; possible D gene TRBD1, 5 bases. The length of the CDR3 is 18 residues. Germline V gene sequence: CDR1 MGHDK, CDR2 SYGVNS. Trimming left V 1 base short and J 4 bases short, with 23 bases between. The CDR3 reads CASSESNNRGSQSYEQYF. In nucleotides, the CDR3 is TGTGCCAGCAGTGAATCTAATAATAGGGGCTCCCAGAGTTACGAGCAGTACTTC.